These T cell receptor beta chains were read from a single sample in a study of CD8+ T cells in alopecia areata. The protocol was immunoSEQ multiplex PCR, while the TCRdb copy is restricted to in-frame clones and leaves out a portion. The sample holds 220,000 or so clones, 57% seen once. Material: CD4+ T cells sorted from blood, obtained at week 0. The origin of the receptors is a human donor with alopecia areata. The CDR3 runs from the conserved cysteine through the conserved F or W. D genes are given only for firm matches. Clone size is shown for a subset of rows, as once, few, many or a class of expanded clone.

v_call	j_call	clone_size	d_call	cdr3_aa	cdr3_nt
TRBV6-5	TRBJ2-1	.	.	CASSYAPPYNEQFF	TGTGCCAGCAGTTACGCCCCTCCCTACAATGAGCAGTTCTTC
TRBV6-6	TRBJ2-1	.	TRBD1	CASSPSRDRPNEQFF	TGTGCCAGCAGTCCGTCCCGGGACAGGCCCAATGAGCAGTTCTTC
TRBV30	TRBJ2-1	.	TRBD1	CAWREQGTSYNEQFF	TGTGCCTGGAGAGAACAGGGGACCTCCTACAATGAGCAGTTCTTC
TRBV6-1	TRBJ2-7	.	.	CASSQAFGQGIYEQYF	TGTGCCAGCAGTCAAGCGTTCGGGCAGGGTATCTACGAGCAGTACTTC
TRBV25-1	TRBJ2-7	.	.	CASSEYQSYEQYF	TGTGCCAGCAGTGAATATCAGAGCTACGAGCAGTACTTC
TRBV29-1	TRBJ2-3	few	.	CSVERQATDTQYF	TGCAGCGTTGAAAGGCAGGCGACAGATACGCAGTATTTT
TRBV2	TRBJ2-3	.	.	CASGQSDTQYF	TGTGCCAGCGGACAGTCGGATACGCAGTATTTT
TRBV5-1	TRBJ2-1	once	.	CASFTGGSYNEQFF	TGCGCCAGCTTTACTGGGGGGTCCTACAATGAGCAGTTCTTC
TRBV30	TRBJ1-1	few	.	CAWSVWNSFGEAFF	TGTGCCTGGAGTGTTTGGAATAGCTTCGGTGAAGCTTTCTTT
TRBV19	TRBJ2-5	few	TRBD2	CASGGYTGGPFPETQYF	TGTGCCAGTGGGGGCTATACGGGAGGGCCATTTCCAGAGACCCAGTACTTC
TRBV4-2	TRBJ1-2	once	.	CASSHRAGDGYTF	TGTGCCAGCAGCCATCGGGCAGGGGATGGCTACACCTTC
TRBV15	TRBJ2-3	.	TRBD2	CATSRVRGGPMPTDTQYF	TGTGCCACCAGCAGAGTCCGGGGAGGGCCTATGCCAACAGATACGCAGTATTTT
TRBV30	TRBJ2-7	.	TRBD1	CAWTPPGGIFYEQYF	TGTGCCTGGACCCCCCCAGGGGGAATTTTCTACGAGCAGTACTTC
TRBV29-1	TRBJ2-1	.	TRBD2	CSVGGLAGVWEQFF	TGCAGCGTTGGGGGGCTAGCGGGAGTCTGGGAGCAGTTCTTC
TRBV29-1	TRBJ2-3	.	.	CSVDLHSTDTQYF	TGCAGCGTTGATCTCCATAGCACAGATACGCAGTATTTT
TRBV5-1	TRBJ2-3	.	TRBD1	CASSSGTGVTDTQYF	TGCGCCAGCAGCTCCGGGACAGGGGTGACAGATACGCAGTATTTT
TRBV7-9	TRBJ1-1	many	.	CASIQQVFGETEAFF	TGTGCCAGCATTCAACAGGTTTTTGGAGAGACTGAAGCTTTCTTT
TRBV5-4	TRBJ2-7	.	TRBD2	CASSLVGGDSYEQYF	TGTGCCAGCAGCTTGGTCGGGGGGGACTCCTACGAGCAGTACTTC
TRBV4-3	TRBJ1-1	.	TRBD1	CASSQRQGWTEAFF	TGCGCCAGCAGCCAACGACAGGGATGGACTGAAGCTTTCTTT
TRBV18	TRBJ1-2	.	TRBD1	CASSQTGQDGYTF	TGTGCCAGCTCACAAACCGGACAGGATGGCTACACCTTC
TRBV5-1	TRBJ2-2	.	TRBD2	CASSLTSGKTGELFF	TGCGCCAGCAGCTTGACTAGCGGGAAAACCGGGGAGCTGTTTTTT
TRBV29-1	TRBJ2-7	.	TRBD1	CSVAGTGLGYEQYF	TGCAGCGTCGCCGGGACAGGACTGGGGTACGAGCAGTACTTC
TRBV5-1	TRBJ1-5	.	TRBD1	CASSPTGWDQPQHF	TGCGCCAGCAGCCCGACAGGGTGGGATCAGCCCCAGCATTTT
TRBV6-5	TRBJ1-1	.	.	CATASGPNTEAFF	TGTGCCACCGCTTCGGGGCCCAACACTGAAGCTTTCTTT
TRBV4-2	TRBJ2-2	.	TRBD2	CASSQDPTSGYTGELFF	TGTGCCAGCAGCCAAGATCCAACTAGCGGGTACACCGGGGAGCTGTTTTTT
TRBV29-1	TRBJ1-2	.	.	CSVGRPPLTSGYTF	TGCAGCGTAGGGAGGCCCCCCCTAACTAGTGGCTACACCTTC
TRBV11-2	TRBJ2-7	.	.	CASSLGVVAEEYF	TGTGCCAGCAGCTTAGGGGTGGTGGCAGAGGAGTACTTC
TRBV29-1	TRBJ1-2	.	TRBD1	CSGKGTGYGYTF	TGCAGCGGGAAAGGGACAGGCTATGGCTACACCTTC
TRBV30	TRBJ1-1	.	.	CAWSVSEAFF	TGTGCCTGGAGTGTTTCTGAAGCTTTCTTT
TRBV5-1	TRBJ1-6	.	.	CASILSPDSFNSPLHF	TGCGCCAGCATCCTATCCCCGGACAGCTTTAATTCACCCCTCCACTTT
TRBV4-1	TRBJ2-6	.	.	CASSQDSLGGGSSGANVLTF	TGCGCCAGCAGCCAAGACTCCCTCGGTGGGGGTAGCTCTGGGGCCAACGTCCTGACTTTC
TRBV27	TRBJ1-5	.	.	CASSRGPFSNQPQHF	TGTGCCAGCAGCCGGGGGCCGTTTAGCAATCAGCCCCAGCATTTT
TRBV28	TRBJ1-1	few	.	CASSSPRRSRGAFF	TGTGCCAGCAGTTCCCCCCGCCGTTCCAGGGGAGCTTTCTTT
TRBV11-2	TRBJ1-1	.	.	CASTTDSLSEAFF	TGTGCCAGCACCACGGACAGCCTCTCTGAAGCTTTCTTT
TRBV14	TRBJ2-7	.	.	CASSLRGTLSSYEQYF	TGTGCCAGCAGCCTGAGAGGGACATTGAGCTCCTACGAGCAGTACTTC
TRBV4-1	TRBJ1-3	.	.	CASRPLREQGPGNTIYF	TGCGCCAGCAGACCCTTAAGAGAGCAGGGCCCAGGAAACACCATATATTTT
TRBV11-2	TRBJ1-2	.	.	CASSSHRDGYTF	TGTGCCAGCAGCTCACACAGGGATGGCTACACCTTC
TRBV7-9	TRBJ1-2	.	.	CASSLPSYGYTF	TGTGCCAGCAGCTTACCCAGCTATGGCTACACCTTC
TRBV4-1	TRBJ1-4	.	.	CASSQEETATNEKLFF	TGCGCCAGCAGCCAAGAGGAGACAGCAACTAATGAAAAACTGTTTTTT
TRBV4-2	TRBJ1-6	.	.	CASSQTDIYLYNSPLHF	TGTGCCAGCAGCCAGACGGACATCTATCTCTATAATTCACCCCTCCACTTT
TRBV29-1	TRBJ2-2	.	TRBD1	CSVGKGTDNTGELFF	TGCAGCGTTGGGAAAGGGACAGACAACACCGGGGAGCTGTTTTTT
TRBV29-1	TRBJ2-5	.	.	CSVDEGTQYF	TGCAGCGTCGACGAGGGTACCCAGTACTTC
TRBV6-1	TRBJ2-6	few	.	CASSEEYGLSGANVLTF	TGTGCCAGCAGTGAGGAGTACGGACTCTCTGGGGCCAACGTCCTGACTTTC
TRBV19	TRBJ1-1	.	.	CASSIDRWLSVTEAFF	TGTGCCAGTAGTATAGATCGTTGGTTGTCGGTTACTGAAGCTTTCTTT
TRBV10-2	TRBJ1-2	.	.	CASSEFRNYGYTF	TGCGCCAGCAGTGAGTTCCGGAACTATGGCTACACCTTC
TRBV20-1	TRBJ1-2	few	.	CSALVGYTF	TGCAGTGCCCTCGTGGGCTACACCTTC
TRBV25-1	TRBJ1-2	.	.	CASSEWGSSGYTF	TGTGCCAGCAGTGAATGGGGCTCAAGCGGCTACACCTTC
TRBV19	TRBJ2-3	.	.	CASKLAASTDTQYF	TGTGCCAGTAAGTTGGCGGCTAGCACAGATACGCAGTATTTT
TRBV30	TRBJ1-2	.	.	CAWTANYGYTF	TGTGCCTGGACAGCTAACTATGGCTACACCTTC